The 23 T cell receptor beta chains presented below share a single source sample, sequenced in a study of shared clonotypes between healthy human individuals. Generated by immunoSEQ multiplex PCR, the TCRdb table keeps only in-frame clones and is missing some. Of some 1.5 million clones listed, approximately 98% are singletons. The sample taken for sequencing was naive CD4+ T cells sorted from blood. Subset reported: CD45RA+ positively selected. The receptors originated from a man aged 30-40 years in good health.

This rearrangement joins TRBV15 to TRBJ1-4; 9 bases match TRBD1. This CDR3 contains 18 residues. V shed 2 bases, J shed 0 bases, and the junction held 7 bases outside the gene matches. Germline V CDR1 and CDR2: LNHNV, YYDKDF (reference sequence). CDR3 sequence: CATSRTPGQGATNEKLFF. In DNA, the CDR3 is TGTGCCACCAGCAGAACACCGGGACAGGGTGCAACTAATGAAAAACTGTTTTTT.

The J gene is TRBJ2-2, the V gene TRBV11-2; 11 positions agree with TRBD2. With V trimmed by 2 bases and J by 5 bases, 4 bases remained unmatched. This CDR3 comprises 16 residues. Germline V gene sequence: CDR1 SGHAT, CDR2 FQNNGV. The CDR3 here is CASSLMSSGRTGELFF. Written as DNA, the CDR3 is TGTGCCAGCAGCTTAATGTCTAGCGGGAGGACCGGGGAGCTGTTTTTT.

On this clone: Other DNA sequences in this sample translate to the same CDR3. The CDR3: CASSYSGSGNTIYF. CDR3 coding DNA: TGTGCCAGCAGTTACTCGGGCTCTGGAAACACCATATATTTT. This chain links TRBV6-6 with TRBJ1-3; no firm D call. This CDR3 has 14 residues. The germline V gene has CDR1 MNHNY and CDR2 SVGAGI (reference sequence). Between the trimmed V and J ends, which lost 0 bases and 0 bases, there was a span of 3 bases.

The chain recombines TRBV27 with TRBJ1-2; D call uncertain. CDR1 is MNHEY and CDR2 is SMNVEV in the germline V gene (reference sequence). CDR3 size: 14 residues. V was shortened by 0 bases and J by 6 bases, with 11 bases between the two germline ends. CDR3 in amino acids: CASSLSRSTDGYTF. As DNA, the CDR3 is TGTGCCAGCAGTTTATCGAGGAGTACAGATGGCTACACCTTC.

This rearrangement joins TRBV5-6 to TRBJ2-3; 7 bases map to TRBD2. The CDR3 length is 16 residues. Germline assignment: CDR1 SGHDT and CDR2 YYEEEE. Trimming cost V 0 bases and J 2 bases; bases outside gene matches: 6. The CDR3 nucleotides are TGTGCCAGCAGCTTGGGGCAACTAGCGCTCACAGATACGCAGTATTTT. This codes for CASSLGQLALTDTQYF. The full variable domain, rest sourced from reference TRBV5-6 and TRBJ2-3, is DAGVTQSPTHLIKTRGQQVTLRCSPKSGHDTVSWYQQALGQGPQFIFQYYEEEERQRGNFPDRFSGHQFPNYSSELNVNALLLGDSALYLCASSLGQLALTDTQYFGPGTRLTVL.

V and J are TRBV28 and TRBJ2-1; 9 nucleotides align to TRBD1. This CDR3 spans 15 amino acids. Trimming at V came to 5 bases and at J to 6 bases, leaving 8 bases not matched to a gene. The germline V gene encodes CDR1 MDHEN and CDR2 SYDVKM. CDR3 loop: CASSNPGQGSNEQFF. The CDR3 nucleotides read TGTGCCAGCAGTAACCCGGGACAGGGCTCCAATGAGCAGTTCTTC.

The gene calls are TRBV15 and TRBJ2-7; D may be TRBD1 (5 bases). Per the germline V gene, CDR1 is LNHNV and CDR2 is YYDKDF (reference sequence). The CDR3 has 14 residues. Between the trimmed V and J ends, which lost 6 bases and 3 bases, there was a span of 15 bases. In DNA, the CDR3 is TGTGCCACCAGGACTGACAGAGTTAGCTACGAGCAGTACTTC. Amino acids: CATRTDRVSYEQYF.

V and J are TRBV6-5 and TRBJ2-7, with unresolved D. Germline V gene data show CDR1 as MNHEY and CDR2 as SVGAGI. This CDR3 has 11 amino acids. The V and J ends lost 10 bases and 6 bases respectively, with 13 bases between them. CDR3 nucleotide sequence: TGTGCCACGATGGGCTCGGGCGAGCAGTACTTC. The encoded protein is CATMGSGEQYF.

This chain connects TRBV6-5 to TRBJ1-2, with a possible D match to TRBD1 (6 bases). Germline V gene sequence: CDR1 MNHEY, CDR2 SVGAGI. Trimming stripped 6 bases from V and 4 bases from J, with 12 bases between. The CDR3 is made up of 13 amino acids. The CDR3 spells CASSRTRGYGYTF. The CDR3 DNA reads as TGTGCCAGCAGCCGGACCAGGGGCTATGGCTACACCTTC.

The V and J genes are TRBV28 and TRBJ2-7, with D maybe TRBD2 (5 bases). The CDR3 length is 14 residues. Germline V gene lookup returns CDR1 MDHEN and CDR2 SYDVKM. The V end lost 8 bases, the J end lost 0 bases, and 14 bases lay between the germline ends. The CDR3 nucleotides are TGTGCCAGCTCTATAAGCGGAGACTCCTACGAGCAGTACTTC. As protein: CASSISGDSYEQYF.

This chain connects TRBV15 to TRBJ2-7; no firm D call. Trimming took 6 bases from V and 0 from J, leaving 12 bases between them. CDR1 is LNHNV and CDR2 is YYDKDF in the germline V gene (reference sequence). The CDR3 is made up of 14 amino acids. The CDR3 DNA sequence: TGTGCCACCAGTCATAGACAAACCTCCTACGAGCAGTACTTC. It translates to CATSHRQTSYEQYF.

This chain uses TRBV7-3 with TRBJ1-1; D is unclear. This CDR3 has 13 amino acids. Trimming left V 4 bases short and J 0 bases short, with 6 bases between. Germline assignment: CDR1 SGHTA and CDR2 FQGTGA. CDR3 DNA sequence: TGTGCCAGCAGCTACAAGGTGAACACTGAAGCTTTCTTT. It translates to CASSYKVNTEAFF.

CDR3 bases: TGTGCCAGCAGTGATCGGGGAAAGTTGAATCAGCCCCAGCATTTT. Translation: CASSDRGKLNQPQHF. The J gene is TRBJ1-5, the V gene TRBV6-1; no firm D call. V was shortened by 3 bases and J by 4 bases, with 13 bases between the two germline ends. CDR1 is MNHNS and CDR2 is SASEGT in the germline V gene. This CDR3 region has 15 residues.

The genes are TRBV5-4 and TRBJ1-2; no definite D call. CDR3 size: 15 residues. Germline values: CDR1 SGHNT, CDR2 YYREEE (reference sequence). Trimming took 0 bases from V and 4 from J, leaving 13 bases between them. Written as DNA, the CDR3 is TGTGCCAGCAGCTTGGGCCTTCCCTCGGGCTATGGCTACACCTTC. Translating gives CASSLGLPSGYGYTF.

The chain has TRBV18 and TRBJ2-5, with 7 nucleotides matching TRBD1. V shed 1 base, J shed 5 bases, and the junction held 4 bases outside the gene matches. The V gene's germline CDR1 is KGHSH and CDR2 LQKENI. This CDR3 has 14 residues. The CDR3 DNA is TGTGCCAGCTCACCACGGACAGGACGGGAGACCCAGTACTTC. Translated, it gives CASSPRTGRETQYF.

V is TRBV29-1 and J is TRBJ1-1; D ambiguous. CDR3 length: 13 residues. The germline V gene encodes CDR1 SQVTM and CDR2 ANQGSEA. V dropped 6 bases and J dropped 3 bases, with 14 bases sitting between them. CDR3 nucleotides: TGCAGCGTGGGTGGCAGACACCACACTGAAGCTTTCTTT. This codes for CSVGGRHHTEAFF.

The chain has TRBV28 and TRBJ1-1; D may be TRBD1 (5 bases). The length of the CDR3 is 13 residues. Germline-derived CDR1 and CDR2 are MDHEN and SYDVKM. Trimming removed 8 bases at V and 1 base at J, with 11 bases between. DNA of the CDR3: TGTGCCAGCGGTGCAGGGCCGAACACTGAAGCTTTCTTT. Translated, it gives CASGAGPNTEAFF.

The genes are TRBV2 and TRBJ2-7; no reliable D call. The ends were cut back, 5 bases at V and 7 bases at J, with 6 bases in the middle. Germline CDR1 and CDR2: SNHLY and FYNNEI. CDR3 length equals 10 residues. The CDR3 protein is CASSLGEQYF. CDR3 sequence (DNA): TGTGCCAGCAGTCTTGGAGAGCAGTACTTC.

V gene TRBV9 combines with J gene TRBJ2-5, with D possibly matching TRBD2 (5 bases). The germline CDR1 and CDR2 sequences are SGDLS and YYNGEE. V lost 0 bases and J 0 bases, leaving 12 bases between the germline ends. This CDR3 region has 16 residues. The CDR3, as DNA: TGTGCCAGCAGCGTAGAAGTGGGAGAGTACCAAGAGACCCAGTACTTC. Its translation is CASSVEVGEYQETQYF.

This chain links TRBV18 with TRBJ2-1, with 7 nucleotides matching TRBD1. Trimming removed 5 bases from V and 5 bases from J; junction bases left unmatched: 9. CDR1 is KGHSH and CDR2 is LQKENI in the germline V gene. The CDR3 length is 15 residues. As DNA, the CDR3 is TGTGCCAGCTCATCCCCGACAGGGTTGAACAATGAGCAGTTCTTC. Its translation is CASSSPTGLNNEQFF.

The chain joins TRBV7-3 to TRBJ2-1; D remains unclear. Per germline, CDR1 SGHTA and CDR2 FQGTGA. The CDR3 is 14 residues long. V lost 5 bases, J lost 0 bases, and 8 bases lay in between. The CDR3 DNA is TGTGCCAGCAGCGTCGCAGGCTCCTACAATGAGCAGTTCTTC. Protein: CASSVAGSYNEQFF.

As for this clone: Other nucleotide sequences from this sample produce the same CDR3. The V call is TRBV2, the J call TRBJ2-7; 8 bases fit TRBD1. There are 12 residues in the CDR3. CDR1 and CDR2 (germline): SNHLY, FYNNEI. Trimming removed 5 bases from V and 6 bases from J; junction bases left unmatched: 3. This chain's CDR3 is CASSLTGGEQYF. The CDR3 nucleotides read TGTGCCAGCAGTCTTACAGGGGGCGAGCAGTACTTC.

The rearrangement joins TRBV10-1 to TRBJ2-7; TRBD1 agrees at 8 bases. The CDR3 loop spans 14 amino acids. The V and J ends lost 5 bases and 4 bases, in that order; junction bases with no gene match: 7. Looked up from germline, CDR1 is WNHNN and CDR2 is SYGVQD (reference sequence). The CDR3 nucleotides read TGCGCCAGCAGTAACGCAGGGGGCGCGTACGAGCAGTACTTC. It translates to CASSNAGGAYEQYF.